This TCR beta chain was captured in a study of technical replicates of blood from a few donors. This CDR3 has 15 amino acids. Germline assignment: CDR1 KGHSH and CDR2 LQKENI. Trimming stripped 1 base from V and 3 bases from J, with 9 bases between. Assay used: immunoSEQ multiplex PCR; TCRdb lists only in-frame clones, some missing. The sample records roughly 70,000 clones, 93% being singletons. The TCR comes from a human donor in good health. The sample was T cells isolated from PBMCs. The chain has TRBV18 and TRBJ2-2; D unclear. The CDR3 nucleotides are TGTGCCAGCTCACCACGGCAGGTCGACACCGGGGAGCTGTTTTTT. Amino acid sequence: CASSPRQVDTGELFF. The full variable domain, rest sourced from reference TRBV18 and TRBJ2-2, is NAGVMQNPRHLVRRRGQEARLRCSPMKGHSHVYWYRQLPEEGLKFMVYLQKENIIDESGMPKERFSAEFPKEGPSILRIQQVVRGDSAAYFCASSPRQVDTGELFFGEGSRLTVL.